The T cell receptor (beta chain) described here comes from a study of OX40 agonist ivuxolimab in advanced cancers. The CDR3 spans 11 residues. V was pared by 9 bases and J by 7 bases, with 6 bases of the junction left unmatched. Germline-derived CDR1 and CDR2 are MDHEN and SYDVKM. Repertoires were generated with immunoSEQ multiplex PCR, while TCRdb's copy carries only in-frame clones and drops some. Counted here are more than 40,000 clones, 89% occurring once; the ten biggest clones make up about 12%. The sequencing used CD4+ or CD8+ T cells sorted from blood, collected in a trial of the OX40 agonist ivuxolimab. The chain recombines TRBV28 with TRBJ2-7; 7 bases align to TRBD1. The receptor comes from an adult with an advanced solid tumor such as melanoma, head and neck, liver or kidney cancer. CDR3 residues: CARDRSSEQYF. In nucleotides, the CDR3 is TGTGCCAGGGACAGGTCTAGTGAGCAGTACTTC. Full variable domain (remainder filled in from reference TRBV28 and TRBJ2-7): DVKVTQSSRYLVKRTGEKVFLECVQDMDHENMFWYRQDPGLGLRLIYFSYDVKMKEKGDIPEGYSVSREKKERFSLILESASTNQTSMYLCARDRSSEQYFGPGTRLTVT.